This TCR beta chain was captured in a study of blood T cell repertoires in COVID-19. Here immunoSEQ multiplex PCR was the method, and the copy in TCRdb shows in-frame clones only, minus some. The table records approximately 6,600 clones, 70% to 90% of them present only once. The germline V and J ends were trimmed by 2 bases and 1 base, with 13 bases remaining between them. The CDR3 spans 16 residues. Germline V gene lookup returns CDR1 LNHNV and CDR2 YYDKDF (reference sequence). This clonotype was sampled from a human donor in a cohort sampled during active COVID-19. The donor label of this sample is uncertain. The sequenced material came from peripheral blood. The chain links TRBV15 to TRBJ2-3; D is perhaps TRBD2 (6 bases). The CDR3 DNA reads TGTGCCACCAGCAGAAGCGTGCGCGGGGGCACAGATACGCAGTATTTT. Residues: CATSRSVRGGTDTQYF.